The T cell receptor (beta chain) under discussion was sequenced for a study of cytomegalovirus exposure and HLA in healthy donors. General study points: For TCR beta chains, V- and J-gene trimming was later linked to a missense DCLRE1C variant. As was reported, the HLA-A and HLA-B alleles of most subjects were accurately predicted from TCR beta sequences. Specificity of a few CMV-associated chains for CMV antigens was verified in vitro.

This clone came up a few times. Its specificity is unknown. PCR employed 60 Vbeta and 13 Jbeta primers. Only in-frame clones appear in the TCRdb table, and some are missing; sequencing was by immunoSEQ multiplex PCR. The table lists 120,000 or so clones, 60% to 85% of them singletons. Trimming pared 3 bases from V and 0 bases from J, leaving 10 bases between. This CDR3 is 15 amino acids long. Germline V gene sequence: CDR1 SGDLS, CDR2 YYNGEE. The origin of this receptor is a man aged 25 to 45 in good health and CMV-seronegative. The V call is TRBV9, the J call TRBJ2-4; D unresolved. The material sequenced was PBMCs. This CDR3 is CASSANIRAKNIQYF. CDR3 DNA sequence: TGTGCCAGCAGCGCAAACATCCGAGCCAAAAACATTCAGTACTTC.